Following are 25 T cell receptor beta chains from one sample sequenced in a study of blood T cell repertoires in COVID-19 (dated by TCRdb to between 2020 and 2021). Library method: the immunoSEQ multiplex PCR assay. TCRdb took over this immuneACCESS table, retaining in-frame rearrangements with V and J assigned. Such tables are incomplete; in checked studies, under half of the missing clones stem from an unresolved V gene, and the remainder is unexplained. A total of about 250,000 clones appear in this sample, roughly four fifths of them only once. The top ten clones comprise about 10% of the sample. Specimen: peripheral blood. The receptor set was obtained from an elderly man with acute or convalescent COVID-19.

This clone was counted only a few times. This chain connects TRBV6-5 to TRBJ2-7, with a tentative D call TRBD2 (6 bases). Germline V gene data show CDR1 as MNHEY and CDR2 as SVGAGI. This CDR3 region has 15 residues. Trimming left V 8 bases short and J 3 bases short, with 20 bases between. The CDR3 coding sequence is TGTGCCAGCCCCTTCACGGAGGGACCCAGCTACGAGCAGTACTTC. Translating gives CASPFTEGPSYEQYF.

The V call is TRBV7-9, the J call TRBJ1-3; 7 nucleotides match TRBD1. V dropped 2 bases and J dropped 5; count of bases not matched to a gene: 12. The CDR3 has 17 amino acids. CDR1 SEHNR and CDR2 FQNEAQ come from the germline V gene (reference sequence). CDR3 residues: CASSLPVTGLVRNTIYF. The CDR3 coding sequence is TGTGCCAGCAGCTTACCAGTGACAGGGTTAGTGAGAAACACCATATATTTT.

The chain carries TRBV2 and TRBJ2-6; 7 bases map to TRBD2. Germline CDR1 SNHLY, CDR2 FYNNEI. Unmatched junction bases numbered 3, after V lost 3 bases and J lost 4 bases. CDR3 length: 15 amino acids. This CDR3 is CASSEGGSGANVLTF. The DNA for the CDR3 is TGTGCCAGCAGTGAGGGAGGGTCCGGGGCCAACGTCCTGACTTTC. Full variable domain (remainder filled in from reference TRBV2 and TRBJ2-6): EPEVTQTPSHQVTQMGQEVILRCVPISNHLYFYWYRQILGQKVEFLVSFYNNEISEKSEIFDDQFSVERPDGSNFTLKIRSTKLEDSAMYFCASSEGGSGANVLTFGAGSRLTVL.

The V and J genes are TRBV4-2 and TRBJ1-1, with D uncertain. CDR1 and CDR2 (germline): LGHNA, YNFKEQ. Trimming removed 0 bases from V and 6 bases from J, with 11 bases in between. The CDR3 is 14 amino acids. The chain's CDR3 is CASSQDRSVAEAFF. CDR3 coding DNA: TGTGCCAGCAGCCAAGATAGGAGTGTAGCTGAAGCTTTCTTT.

This clone turned up a few times. An end of the junction differs from the germline gene, which may be a read error. The CDR3 loop reads CASSATANIEAFF. CDR3 coding DNA: TGTGCCAGCAGTGCGACAGCGAACATTGAAGCTTTCTTT. J is TRBJ1-1 and V is TRBV2; a possible D gene is TRBD1 (5 bases). Germline V CDR1 and CDR2: SNHLY, FYNNEI. CDR3 size: 13 residues.

The V and J genes are TRBV27 and TRBJ1-2, with D possibly TRBD1 on 5 matching bases. CDR1 is MNHEY and CDR2 is SMNVEV in the germline V gene (reference sequence). Trimming took 6 bases from V and 7 from J, leaving 12 bases between them. CDR3 size: 12 residues. CDR3: CASRSPGAGYTF. The CDR3 region has the DNA TGTGCCAGCAGATCGCCTGGGGCTGGCTACACCTTC.

This clone was picked up one time. V gene TRBV2 combines with J gene TRBJ2-5; D may be TRBD1 (6 bases). V was pared by 5 bases and J by 0 bases, with 10 bases between. The germline V gene has CDR1 SNHLY and CDR2 FYNNEI. CDR3 length: 14 residues. In DNA form, the CDR3 reads TGTGCCAGCAGTCGTCAGGGGTACCAAGAGACCCAGTACTTC. It yields the protein CASSRQGYQETQYF.

This clone was counted a few times. V is TRBV19 and J is TRBJ2-1, with 7 bases matching TRBD2. J was trimmed by 9 bases and V by 6 bases; bases with no gene match: 11. Germline V CDR1 and CDR2: LNHDA, SQIVND (reference sequence). The CDR3 has 14 residues. The CDR3 loop is CASRGRRERGEQFF. The CDR3 region has the DNA TGTGCCAGTAGAGGCCGGCGGGAGAGGGGTGAGCAGTTCTTC.

This CDR3 reads CASSHPGQGSPDTQYF. CDR3 DNA: TGCGCCAGCAGCCACCCGGGACAGGGATCACCCGATACGCAGTATTTT. The J gene is TRBJ2-3, the V gene TRBV4-1; 9 nucleotides match TRBD1. The germline gives CDR1 MGHRA, CDR2 YSYEKL. The CDR3 is made up of 16 amino acids. Trimming cost V 3 bases and J 6 bases; bases outside gene matches: 10.

The chain carries TRBV7-6 and TRBJ1-1; no definite D call. Trimming pared 7 bases from V and 1 base from J, leaving 10 bases between. This CDR3 comprises 13 residues. Germline CDR1 is SGHVS and CDR2 is FNYEAQ. CDR3 in amino acids: CASTLEANTEAFF. Written as DNA, the CDR3 is TGTGCCAGCACCCTAGAAGCGAACACTGAAGCTTTCTTT. The full variable domain, with the rest looked up from reference TRBV7-6 and TRBJ1-1, is GAGVSQSPRYKVTKRGQDVALRCDPISGHVSLYWYRQALGQGPEFLTYFNYEAQQDKSGLPNDRFSAERPEGSISTLTIQRTEQRDSAMYRCASTLEANTEAFFGQGTRLTVV.

The chain has TRBV5-4 and TRBJ2-5, with D tentatively TRBD2 (6 bases). CDR1 SGHNT and CDR2 YYREEE come from the germline V gene (reference sequence). The CDR3 sequence is 15 residues long. Trimming took 0 bases from V and 2 from J, leaving 11 bases between them. The CDR3: CASSLAGGLQETQYF. Written as DNA, the CDR3 is TGTGCCAGCAGCTTGGCCGGGGGACTGCAAGAGACCCAGTACTTC. Complete variable domain (other parts from reference TRBV5-4 and TRBJ2-5): ETGVTQSPTHLIKTRGQQVTLRCSSQSGHNTVSWYQQALGQGPQFIFQYYREEENGRGNFPPRFSGLQFPNYSSELNVNALELDDSALYLCASSLAGGLQETQYFGPGTRLLVL.

The gene calls are TRBV12-3 or TRBV12-4 and TRBJ2-1, with 8 bases identical to TRBD2. The CDR3 totals 13 residues. Trimming took 0 bases from V and 10 from J; bases not matched to a gene: 2. CDR3: CASSLATSAEQFF. The DNA for the CDR3 is TGTGCCAGCAGTTTAGCGACTAGCGCCGAGCAGTTCTTC.

The gene calls are TRBV13 and TRBJ1-2; a weak D match, TRBD1 (5 bases). CDR3 length: 13 amino acids. V was pared by 8 bases and J by 5 bases, with 15 bases between. CDR1 is PRHDT and CDR2 is FYEKMQ in the germline V gene (reference sequence). This CDR3 is CASGTSGVYGYTF. CDR3 coding DNA: TGTGCCAGCGGGACTTCGGGCGTGTATGGCTACACCTTC.

The chain couples TRBV7-2 to TRBJ2-3, with 10 nucleotides matching TRBD2. The CDR3 sequence is 14 residues long. Germline CDR1 is SGHTA and CDR2 is FQGNSA. The ends lost 3 bases at V and 11 bases at J; junction bases unmatched: 8. CDR3 region: CASSLRLAGALQYF. The CDR3 nucleotides are TGTGCCAGCAGCTTGCGACTAGCGGGTGCTCTGCAGTATTTT.

The DNA of the CDR3 is TGTGCCTGGAGTGGACTAGCGGGGTCTAGGGGGGAGCTGTTTTTT. Encoded protein: CAWSGLAGSRGELFF. This chain uses TRBV30 with TRBJ2-2; 11 bases line up with TRBD2. Per the germline V gene, CDR1 is GTSNPN and CDR2 is SVGIG (reference sequence). This CDR3 region has 15 residues. The trim removed 1 base at V and 8 bases at J, leaving 6 bases unmatched. Using reference TRBV30 and TRBJ2-2 for the parts outside the CDR3, the full variable domain is SQTIHQWPATLVQPVGSPLSLECTVEGTSNPNLYWYRQAAGRGLQLLFYSVGIGQISSEVPQNLSASRPQDRQFILSSKKLLLSDSGFYLCAWSGLAGSRGELFFGEGSRLTVL.

The V gene is TRBV9, the J gene TRBJ1-6, with D unresolved. Trimming removed 0 bases at V and 3 bases at J, with 10 bases between. CDR3 length: 16 amino acids. Germline V lookup: CDR1 SGDLS, CDR2 YYNGEE. Written as DNA, the CDR3 is TGTGCCAGCAGCGTAGCGGCGGAGATCTATAATTCACCCCTCCACTTT. Translation: CASSVAAEIYNSPLHF.

V is TRBV11-3 and J is TRBJ1-5; D is perhaps TRBD1 (6 bases). CDR3 length: 19 amino acids. Per the germline V gene, CDR1 is SGHNT and CDR2 is YENEEA. V was trimmed by 6 bases and J by 5 bases, leaving 29 bases between them. The CDR3 nucleotides read TGTGCCAGCAGACGGGACCCAAAAACCGGGACAATGGGTGATCAGCCCCAGCATTTT. It encodes CASRRDPKTGTMGDQPQHF.

The chain joins TRBV27 to TRBJ2-3; D might be TRBD2 (6 bases). V lost 10 bases and J 1 base, leaving 21 bases between the germline ends. Per germline, CDR1 MNHEY and CDR2 SMNVEV (reference sequence). The CDR3 is made up of 16 amino acids. The CDR3: CATRRGAGLRTDTQYF. The CDR3 nucleotides are TGTGCCACTCGGCGAGGGGCGGGACTTCGCACAGATACGCAGTATTTT.

CDR3 sequence: CASSFSQGNNYGYTF. The CDR3 DNA reads TGTGCCAGCAGCTTTTCACAGGGTAATAACTATGGCTACACCTTC. The chain combines TRBV7-2 with TRBJ1-2; D may be TRBD1 (6 bases). CDR1 SGHTA and CDR2 FQGNSA come from the germline V gene. The V gene lost 3 bases and the J gene lost 1 base, with 12 bases spanning the gap. The CDR3 sequence is 15 residues long.

The CDR3 loop is CASSSDIGHRTEAFF. The CDR3 region has the DNA TGTGCCAGCAGCTCCGATATTGGACACCGGACCGAAGCTTTCTTT. The rearrangement uses TRBV6-6 and TRBJ1-1, with D perhaps matching TRBD1 (5 bases). Trimming shortened V by 6 bases and J by 8 bases, and 22 bases separated the two germline ends. The CDR3 spans 15 residues. The germline CDR1 and CDR2 sequences are MNHNY and SVGAGI (reference sequence).

V usage is TRBV9 and J usage is TRBJ2-1, with 9 bases fitting TRBD2. The CDR3 is 19 amino acids. Per germline, CDR1 SGDLS and CDR2 YYNGEE. With V trimmed by 1 base and J by 2 bases, 13 bases remained unmatched. CDR3 DNA: TGTGCCAGCAGCGTAAGTGGGCTAGCGGGACTACTGACCTACAATGAGCAGTTCTTC. It yields the protein CASSVSGLAGLLTYNEQFF.

The CDR3 is CASSRQTPGLAYNEQFF. DNA of the CDR3: TGTGCCAGCAGCCGGCAAACCCCGGGACTAGCCTACAATGAGCAGTTCTTC. The chain combines TRBV7-2 with TRBJ2-1, with 8 positions matching TRBD2. Germline loops: CDR1 SGHTA, CDR2 FQGNSA. This CDR3 has 17 amino acids. Trimming took 5 bases from V and 2 from J; bases not matched to a gene: 11.

This clone appeared a few times. The chain recombines TRBV7-9 with TRBJ2-7; possible D gene TRBD2, 5 bases. V shed 1 base and J shed 3 bases, with 16 bases lying between them. CDR3 size: 16 residues. Germline CDR1 is SEHNR and CDR2 is FQNEAQ (reference sequence). CDR3 region: CASSLDRWVSGYEQYF. CDR3 in DNA: TGTGCCAGCAGCTTAGATCGGTGGGTGAGCGGCTACGAGCAGTACTTC.

The V gene is TRBV6-5, the J gene TRBJ1-2; TRBD1 matches at 11 bases. The CDR3 has 15 residues. Germline loops: CDR1 MNHEY, CDR2 SVGAGI. The V gene end was trimmed by 0 bases and the J gene end by 4 bases; junction bases not matched to a gene: 1. CDR3 protein: CASSYSGTGGYGYTF. CDR3 DNA sequence: TGTGCCAGCAGTTACTCGGGGACAGGGGGCTATGGCTACACCTTC.

The chain links TRBV5-1 to TRBJ2-4; D gene unclear. Germline V CDR1 and CDR2: SGHRS, YFSETQ. The V gene lost 4 bases and the J gene lost 0 bases, with 11 bases spanning the gap. This CDR3 comprises 15 residues. Written as DNA, the CDR3 is TGCGCCAGCAGCCCCGGTAACGCAGCCAAAAACATTCAGTACTTC. Residues: CASSPGNAAKNIQYF.